These 18 T cell receptor beta chains were sequenced from one sample in a study of PD-1 blockade in classical Hodgkin lymphoma. The time point: cycle 4 day 1 (C4D1), after less than 7 weeks of nivolumab. Each of the patients experienced relapse following autologous stem cell transplantation, and their brentuximab vedotin exposure differed. Repertoires were generated with immunoSEQ multiplex PCR, while TCRdb's copy carries only in-frame clones and drops some. The data contain 75,000 to 95,000 clones, over 80% of them singletons. Sequencing was performed on peripheral blood mononuclear cells (PBMCs), taken before the fourth cycle of nivolumab. The receptor set was obtained from a human donor with classical Hodgkin lymphoma.

The chain has TRBV10-3 and TRBJ1-1; D remains unclear. Looked up from germline, CDR1 is ENHRY and CDR2 is SYGVKD. V lost 4 bases to trimming and J lost 2 bases, with 8 bases between them. The CDR3 has 13 amino acids. For the CDR3, the DNA is TGTGCCATCAGTGGCAGTTTAAACACTGAAGCTTTCTTT. It encodes CAISGSLNTEAFF.

The V gene is TRBV7-9, the J gene TRBJ1-2, with no clear D. This CDR3 spans 14 amino acids. Germline-derived CDR1 and CDR2 are SEHNR and FQNEAQ (reference sequence). V was clipped by 2 bases and J by 8 bases, with 15 bases between them. CDR3 amino acids: CASSLTAGPEGYTF. The CDR3 nucleotides are TGTGCCAGCAGCTTAACCGCGGGCCCGGAGGGCTACACCTTC. Based on the CDR3 plus reference TRBV7-9 and TRBJ1-2, the full variable domain is DTGVSQNPRHKITKRGQNVTFRCDPISEHNRLYWYRQTLGQGPEFLTYFQNEAQLEKSRLLSDRFSAERPKGSFSTLEIQRTEQGDSAMYLCASSLTAGPEGYTFGSGTRLTVV.

V is TRBV10-3 and J is TRBJ2-7; D is possibly TRBD2 (6 bases). The CDR3 totals 13 residues. V shed 2 bases and J shed 7 bases, with 12 bases lying between them. Germline CDR1 is ENHRY and CDR2 is SYGVKD. The chain's CDR3 is CAISEREAGEQYF. CDR3 bases: TGTGCCATCAGTGAGAGGGAGGCTGGGGAGCAGTACTTC.

The chain joins TRBV7-2 to TRBJ2-1; D is undetermined. Trimming left V 5 bases short and J 8 bases short, with 10 bases between. This CDR3 is built from 12 residues. From germline, CDR1 is SGHTA and CDR2 FQGNSA. The CDR3 region has the DNA TGTGCCAGCAGCCGGCCTGGGGATGAGCAGTTCTTC. Translated: CASSRPGDEQFF.

This clone has only one observation. The V and J genes are TRBV6-5 and TRBJ2-5, with 7 bases identical to TRBD2. CDR3 length equals 14 residues. In germline, CDR1 is MNHEY, CDR2 SVGAGI. Unmatched junction bases numbered 1, after V lost 0 bases and J lost 3 bases. The DNA for the CDR3 is TGTGCCAGCAGTTACTCGGGGAGGGAAGAGACCCAGTACTTC. It codes for CASSYSGREETQYF.

The chain combines TRBV9 with TRBJ2-1, with 8 bases that match TRBD1. Trimming at V came to 0 bases and at J to 4 bases, leaving 3 bases not matched to a gene. CDR3 length: 15 amino acids. The germline gives CDR1 SGDLS, CDR2 YYNGEE. The CDR3 DNA reads TGTGCCAGCAGCGTAGACGGGACAGGATACAATGAGCAGTTCTTC. This gives the protein CASSVDGTGYNEQFF.

The V and J genes are TRBV4-1 and TRBJ2-7; 12 bases line up with TRBD2. CDR1 and CDR2 (germline): MGHRA, YSYEKL. The V and J ends lost 1 base and 1 base, in that order; junction bases with no gene match: 5. The CDR3 covers 17 residues. This chain's CDR3 is CASSQASGRAGSYEQYF. CDR3 nucleotide sequence: TGCGCCAGCAGCCAAGCTAGCGGGAGGGCGGGGTCCTACGAGCAGTACTTC.

The chain combines TRBV9 with TRBJ2-7; 9 bases line up with TRBD2. Germline V gives CDR1 SGDLS, CDR2 YYNGEE. CDR3 length: 15 residues. V lost 0 bases and J lost 4; bases outside the gene matches: 5. The CDR3 protein is CASSVAPSGIYEQYF. For the CDR3, the DNA is TGTGCCAGCAGCGTAGCCCCTAGCGGGATTTACGAGCAGTACTTC.

This chain uses TRBV6-1 with TRBJ2-2; D not resolved. Germline V gene sequence: CDR1 MNHNS, CDR2 SASEGT. Trimming cost V 6 bases and J 5 bases, with 10 bases left between them. This CDR3 spans 13 amino acids. The CDR3 coding sequence is TGTGCCAGCAGCAGGTCGCGAACCGGGGAGCTGTTTTTT. It translates to CASSRSRTGELFF.

The chain employs TRBV15 and TRBJ2-3; no firm D call. Germline V gives CDR1 LNHNV, CDR2 YYDKDF (reference sequence). The CDR3 runs to 14 residues. V lost 5 bases, J lost 2 bases, and 11 bases lay in between. The CDR3 region is CATSFSKATDTQYF. CDR3 nucleotide sequence: TGTGCCACCAGCTTTTCAAAGGCCACAGATACGCAGTATTTT.

The CDR3 region has the DNA TGTGCCAGCAGCTTAGGGGTCCCGGGGGGAGAGACCCAGTACTTC. This encodes CASSLGVPGGETQYF. The chain uses TRBV7-7 and TRBJ2-5; TRBD2 aligns across 7 bases. Germline CDR1 SSHAT, CDR2 FNYEAQ (reference sequence). The trim removed 1 base at V and 4 bases at J, leaving 6 bases unmatched. CDR3 size: 15 residues.

V usage is TRBV10-3 and J usage is TRBJ2-1; the D gene is possibly TRBD2 (6 bases). The CDR3 sequence is 12 residues long. In germline, CDR1 is ENHRY, CDR2 SYGVKD. With 9 bases removed from V and 4 bases from J, the gap between germline ends came to 10 bases. Here the CDR3 DNA reads TGTGCCATGGGGACTTCATACAATGAGCAGTTCTTC. It specifies CAMGTSYNEQFF.

The gene calls are TRBV7-8 and TRBJ1-1; 7 nucleotides agree with TRBD1. The CDR3 is made up of 14 amino acids. From germline, CDR1 is SGHVS and CDR2 FQNEAQ. Trimming took 4 bases from V and 0 from J; bases not matched to a gene: 2. CDR3 bases: TGTGCCAGCAGCTCCGGGACAGTGAACACTGAAGCTTTCTTT. Amino acid sequence: CASSSGTVNTEAFF.

V usage is TRBV28 and J usage is TRBJ1-5; no clear D. Trimming left V 2 bases short and J 8 bases short, with 10 bases between. CDR1 MDHEN and CDR2 SYDVKM come from the germline V gene. The CDR3 totals 13 residues. The CDR3, as DNA: TGTGCCAGCAGTTTAAGGCCCTTTAAGCCCCAGCATTTT. It encodes CASSLRPFKPQHF.

This clone appeared once. This chain links TRBV20-1 with TRBJ2-5, with D possibly TRBD2 on 6 matching bases. The CDR3 loop spans 11 amino acids. The V end lost 3 bases, the J end lost 8 bases, and 10 bases lay between the germline ends. Germline assignment: CDR1 DFQATT and CDR2 SNEGSKA (reference sequence). The CDR3 DNA is TGCAGTGCTAGTCTAGCGAGTACCCAGTACTTC. Translating gives CSASLASTQYF.

J is TRBJ2-1 and V is TRBV7-9; 11 positions match TRBD2. The CDR3 runs to 14 residues. Germline CDR1 SEHNR, CDR2 FQNEAQ (reference sequence). Unmatched junction bases numbered 11, after V lost 5 bases and J lost 14 bases. CDR3 bases: TGTGCCAGCAGCCACTCCCTACTAGCGGGAGACAAGTTCTTC. Translated, it gives CASSHSLLAGDKFF. Variable domain in full (rest from reference TRBV7-9 and TRBJ2-1): DTGVSQNPRHKITKRGQNVTFRCDPISEHNRLYWYRQTLGQGPEFLTYFQNEAQLEKSRLLSDRFSAERPKGSFSTLEIQRTEQGDSAMYLCASSHSLLAGDKFFGPGTRLTVL.

The V call is TRBV4-1, the J call TRBJ2-7, with 7 positions matching TRBD2. The ends lost 6 bases at V and 0 bases at J; junction bases unmatched: 14. Germline lookup yields CDR1 MGHRA and CDR2 YSYEKL. This CDR3 contains 17 residues. The CDR3 protein is CASSLGRARTHSYEQYF. CDR3 in DNA: TGCGCCAGCAGTCTGGGGAGGGCGAGGACACACTCCTACGAGCAGTACTTC.

The chain uses TRBV19 and TRBJ1-1, with D hard to call. The CDR3 has 15 residues. The V gene's germline CDR1 is LNHDA and CDR2 SQIVND (reference sequence). Deletions cut 3 bases from V and 4 bases from J, with 15 bases between. This CDR3 is CASSIPAMGSTEAFF. The CDR3 region has the DNA TGTGCCAGTAGTATTCCTGCAATGGGTAGCACTGAAGCTTTCTTT.